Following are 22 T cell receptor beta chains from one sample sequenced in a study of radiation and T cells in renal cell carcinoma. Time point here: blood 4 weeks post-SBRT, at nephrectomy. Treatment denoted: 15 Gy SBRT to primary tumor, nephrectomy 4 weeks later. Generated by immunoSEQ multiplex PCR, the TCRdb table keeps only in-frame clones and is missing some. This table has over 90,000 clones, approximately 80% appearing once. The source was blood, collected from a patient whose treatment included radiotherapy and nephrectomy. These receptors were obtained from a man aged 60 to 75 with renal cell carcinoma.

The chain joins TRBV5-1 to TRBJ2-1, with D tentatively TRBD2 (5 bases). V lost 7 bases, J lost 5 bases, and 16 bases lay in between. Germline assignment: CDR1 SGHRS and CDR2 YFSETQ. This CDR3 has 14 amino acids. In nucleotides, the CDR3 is TGCGCCAGCGCAGACCATTCGGGGAACAATGAGCAGTTCTTC. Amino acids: CASADHSGNNEQFF.

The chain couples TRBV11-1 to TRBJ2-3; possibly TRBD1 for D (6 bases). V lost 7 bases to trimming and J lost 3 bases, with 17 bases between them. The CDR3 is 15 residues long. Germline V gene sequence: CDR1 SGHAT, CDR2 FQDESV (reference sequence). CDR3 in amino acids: CASTWGRQETDTQYF. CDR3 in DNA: TGTGCCAGCACCTGGGGCCGACAGGAAACAGATACGCAGTATTTT.

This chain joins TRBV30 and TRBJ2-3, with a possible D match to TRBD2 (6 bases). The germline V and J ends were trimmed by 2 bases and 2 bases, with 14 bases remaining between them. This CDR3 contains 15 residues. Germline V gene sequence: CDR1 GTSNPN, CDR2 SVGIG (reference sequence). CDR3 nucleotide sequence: TGTGCCTGGAGTACGCGGGGAGGACTCACAGATACGCAGTATTTT. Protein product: CAWSTRGGLTDTQYF. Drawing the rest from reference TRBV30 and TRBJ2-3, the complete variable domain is SQTIHQWPATLVQPVGSPLSLECTVEGTSNPNLYWYRQAAGRGLQLLFYSVGIGQISSEVPQNLSASRPQDRQFILSSKKLLLSDSGFYLCAWSTRGGLTDTQYFGPGTRLTVL.

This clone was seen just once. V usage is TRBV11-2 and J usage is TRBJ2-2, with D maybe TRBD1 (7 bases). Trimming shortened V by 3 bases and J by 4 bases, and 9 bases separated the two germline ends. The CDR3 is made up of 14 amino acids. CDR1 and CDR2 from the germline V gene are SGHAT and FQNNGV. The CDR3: CASSFQGGTGELFF. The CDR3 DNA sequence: TGTGCCAGCAGCTTTCAGGGGGGCACCGGGGAGCTGTTTTTT.

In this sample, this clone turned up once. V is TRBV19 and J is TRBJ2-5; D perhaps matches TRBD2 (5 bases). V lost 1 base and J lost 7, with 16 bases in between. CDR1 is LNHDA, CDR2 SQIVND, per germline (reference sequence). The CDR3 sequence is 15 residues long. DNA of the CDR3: TGTGCCAGTAGTATAGCCCAGCGAGAACGGGGGACCCAGTACTTC. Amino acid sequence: CASSIAQRERGTQYF.

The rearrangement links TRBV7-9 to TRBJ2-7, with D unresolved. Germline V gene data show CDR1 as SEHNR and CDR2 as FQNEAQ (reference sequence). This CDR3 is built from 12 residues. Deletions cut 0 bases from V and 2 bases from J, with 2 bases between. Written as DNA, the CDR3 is TGTGCCAGCAGCTTAGCACCCTACGAGCAGTACTTC. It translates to CASSLAPYEQYF.

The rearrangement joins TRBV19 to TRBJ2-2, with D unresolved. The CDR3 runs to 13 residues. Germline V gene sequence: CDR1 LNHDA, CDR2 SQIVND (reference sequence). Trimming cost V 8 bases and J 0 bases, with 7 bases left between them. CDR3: CASQLSNTGELFF. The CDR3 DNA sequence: TGTGCCAGTCAATTATCGAACACCGGGGAGCTGTTTTTT.

CDR3 loop: CASSLGHFYEQYF. CDR3 sequence (DNA): TGTGCCAGCAGTTTGGGACACTTCTACGAGCAGTACTTC. This chain links TRBV28 with TRBJ2-7, with D perhaps TRBD1 (6 bases). The V gene's germline CDR1 is MDHEN and CDR2 SYDVKM. The length of the CDR3 is 13 residues. Trimming shortened V by 3 bases and J by 3 bases, and 9 bases separated the two germline ends.

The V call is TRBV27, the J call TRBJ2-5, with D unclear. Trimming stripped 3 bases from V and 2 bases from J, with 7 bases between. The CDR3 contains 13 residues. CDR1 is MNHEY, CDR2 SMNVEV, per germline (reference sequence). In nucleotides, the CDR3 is TGTGCCAGCAGTTTGTACGATCAAGAGACCCAGTACTTC. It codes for CASSLYDQETQYF.

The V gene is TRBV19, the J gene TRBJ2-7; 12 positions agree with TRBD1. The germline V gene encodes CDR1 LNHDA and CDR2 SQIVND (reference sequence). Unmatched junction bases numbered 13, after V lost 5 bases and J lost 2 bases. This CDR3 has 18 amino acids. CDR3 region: CASSPSGTGGAEAYEQYF. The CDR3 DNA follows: TGTGCCAGTAGTCCCTCCGGGACAGGGGGCGCAGAAGCCTACGAGCAGTACTTC.

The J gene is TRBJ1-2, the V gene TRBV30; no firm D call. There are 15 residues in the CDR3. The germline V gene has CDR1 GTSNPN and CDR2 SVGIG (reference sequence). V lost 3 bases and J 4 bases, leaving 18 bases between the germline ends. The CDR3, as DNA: TGTGCCTGGAGCCCAACGGAGGTCTCGACCTATGGCTACACCTTC. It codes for CAWSPTEVSTYGYTF.

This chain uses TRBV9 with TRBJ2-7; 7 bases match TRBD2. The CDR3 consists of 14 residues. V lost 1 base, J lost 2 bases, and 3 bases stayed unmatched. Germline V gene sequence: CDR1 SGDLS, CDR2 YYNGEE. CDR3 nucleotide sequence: TGTGCCAGCAGCGTACTAGCGGCACCCTACGAGCAGTACTTC. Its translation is CASSVLAAPYEQYF.

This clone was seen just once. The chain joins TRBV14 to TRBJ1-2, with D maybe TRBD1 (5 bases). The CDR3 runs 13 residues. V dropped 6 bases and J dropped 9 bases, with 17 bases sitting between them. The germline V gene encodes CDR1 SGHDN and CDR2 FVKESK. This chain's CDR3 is CASRGRQPLSYTF. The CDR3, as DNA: TGTGCCAGCAGGGGTAGACAGCCTCTGAGCTACACCTTC.

For the CDR3, the DNA is TGTGCCAGCAGTGGCCTGGCTAGCGGGAGTAACAATGAGCAGTTCTTC. Protein sequence: CASSGLASGSNNEQFF. The rearrangement uses TRBV25-1 and TRBJ2-1; 10 bases line up with TRBD2. J gave up 5 bases and V 4 bases, and 8 bases lay outside the gene matches. The CDR3 length is 16 residues. Germline V gene lookup returns CDR1 MGHDK and CDR2 SYGVNS.

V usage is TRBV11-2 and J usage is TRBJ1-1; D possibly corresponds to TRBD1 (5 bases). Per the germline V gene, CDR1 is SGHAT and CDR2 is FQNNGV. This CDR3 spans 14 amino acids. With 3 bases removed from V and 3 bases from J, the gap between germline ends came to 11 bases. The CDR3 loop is CASSFLIGDTEAFF. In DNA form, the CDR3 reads TGTGCCAGCAGCTTCCTCATAGGGGACACTGAAGCTTTCTTT.

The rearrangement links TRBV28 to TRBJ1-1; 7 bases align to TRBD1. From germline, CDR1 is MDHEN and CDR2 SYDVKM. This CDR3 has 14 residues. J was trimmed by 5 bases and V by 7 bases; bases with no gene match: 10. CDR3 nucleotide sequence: TGTGCCAGCATCCTGGAGGGGGCACGGACTGAAGCTTTCTTT. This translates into CASILEGARTEAFF.

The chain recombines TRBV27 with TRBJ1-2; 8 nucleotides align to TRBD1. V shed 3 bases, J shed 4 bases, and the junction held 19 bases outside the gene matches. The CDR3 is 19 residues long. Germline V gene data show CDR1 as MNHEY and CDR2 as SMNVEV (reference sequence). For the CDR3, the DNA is TGTGCCAGCAGTTTTTCCGGCGAGGACAGGGCGCGGTTTCTCTATGGCTACACCTTC. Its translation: CASSFSGEDRARFLYGYTF.

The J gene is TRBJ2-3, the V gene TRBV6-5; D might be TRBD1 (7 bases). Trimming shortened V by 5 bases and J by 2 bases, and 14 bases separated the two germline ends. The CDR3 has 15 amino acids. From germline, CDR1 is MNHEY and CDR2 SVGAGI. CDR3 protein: CASSRQGGLTDTQYF. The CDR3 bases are TGTGCCAGCAGTCGACAGGGAGGCCTCACAGATACGCAGTATTTT.

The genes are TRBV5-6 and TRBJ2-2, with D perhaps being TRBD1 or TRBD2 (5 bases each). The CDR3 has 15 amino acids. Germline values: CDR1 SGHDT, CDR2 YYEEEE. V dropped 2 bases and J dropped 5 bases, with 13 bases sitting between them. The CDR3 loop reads CASSFGQGETGELFF. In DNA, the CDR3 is TGTGCCAGCAGCTTTGGGCAGGGAGAGACCGGGGAGCTGTTTTTT.

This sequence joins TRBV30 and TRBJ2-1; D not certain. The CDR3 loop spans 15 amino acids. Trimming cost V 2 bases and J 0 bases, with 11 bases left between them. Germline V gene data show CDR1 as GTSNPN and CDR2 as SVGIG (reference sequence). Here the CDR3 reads CAWSLSAGSYNEQFF. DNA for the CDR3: TGTGCCTGGAGTCTTTCAGCTGGCTCCTACAATGAGCAGTTCTTC.

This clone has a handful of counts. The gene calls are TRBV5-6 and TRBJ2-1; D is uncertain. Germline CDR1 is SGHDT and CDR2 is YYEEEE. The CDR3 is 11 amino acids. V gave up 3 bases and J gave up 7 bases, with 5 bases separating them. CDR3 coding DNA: TGTGCCAGCAGCTCCTCTAATGAGCAGTTCTTC. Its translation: CASSSSNEQFF.

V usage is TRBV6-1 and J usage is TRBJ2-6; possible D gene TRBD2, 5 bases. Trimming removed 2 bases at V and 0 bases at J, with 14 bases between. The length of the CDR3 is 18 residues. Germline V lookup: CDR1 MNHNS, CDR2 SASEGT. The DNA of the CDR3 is TGTGCCAGCAGTGAACTGCCGTTTGACTACTCTGGGGCCAACGTCCTGACTTTC. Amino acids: CASSELPFDYSGANVLTF.